The T cell receptor (beta chain) described here comes from a study of blood T cell repertoires in COVID-19. Study at large: Acute and convalescent COVID-19 samples came from the United States, Italy and Spain. Sources were T cells, B-cell-depleted T cells, or PBMCs; the material itself was cDNA or gDNA.

This clone was seen just once. Recruited during active infection, patients (from Seattle) were subsequently followed longitudinally. Original data processing: Cell counts per sample came from amplifying reference gene primers. TCRdb's table, derived via immunoSEQ multiplex PCR, lists solely in-frame clones and lacks some. V, J and clone size were drawn from that table, and D and trimming were deduced from the DNA. Of about 130,000 clones in the sample, around 89% were seen once. Sequenced sample: peripheral blood. The sequence was obtained from a man aged 55 to 70 with COVID-19, enrolled during active disease.

The DNA of the CDR3 is TGTGCCAGCAGCCAAGTAGGACAGGGGCCCAGGAACACTGAAGCTTTCTTT. Its translation: CASSQVGQGPRNTEAFF. The rearrangement links TRBV3-1 (or the pseudogene TRBV3-2) to TRBJ1-1; 9 bases align to TRBD1. CDR1 and CDR2 (germline): LGHDT, YNNKEL (reference sequence). The trim removed 1 base at V and 1 base at J, leaving 7 bases unmatched. This CDR3 region has 17 residues.